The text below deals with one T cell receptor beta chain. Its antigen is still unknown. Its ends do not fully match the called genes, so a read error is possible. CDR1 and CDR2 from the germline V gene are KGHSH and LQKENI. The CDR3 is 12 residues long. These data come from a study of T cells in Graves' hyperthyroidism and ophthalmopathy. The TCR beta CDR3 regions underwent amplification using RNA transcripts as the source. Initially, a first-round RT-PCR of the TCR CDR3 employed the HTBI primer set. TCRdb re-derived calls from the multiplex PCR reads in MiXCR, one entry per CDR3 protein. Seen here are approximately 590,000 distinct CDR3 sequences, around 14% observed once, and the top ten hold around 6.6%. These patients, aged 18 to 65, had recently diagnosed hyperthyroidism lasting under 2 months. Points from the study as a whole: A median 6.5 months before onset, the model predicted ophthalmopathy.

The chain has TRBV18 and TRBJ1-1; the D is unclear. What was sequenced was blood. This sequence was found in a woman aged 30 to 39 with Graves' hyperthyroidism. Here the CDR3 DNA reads TGTGCCTGCTCATCTGGAGGCACTGAAGCTTTCTTT. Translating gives CACSSGGTEAFF.